This T cell receptor beta chain was sequenced in a study of CD8 T cells in ankylosing spondylitis. CDR3 size: 16 residues. V lost 2 bases, J lost 7 bases, and 11 bases stayed unmatched. From germline, CDR1 is SGHDT and CDR2 YYEEEE. General study points: Typical of ankylosing spondylitis blood, it appeared, was a TCR beta motif of under 10 highly homologous variants. Earlier studies detected some motif variants in reactive arthritis synovial fluid and blood.

Quantitative 5'-RACE with molecular barcodes was used to make the TCR beta libraries. TCRdb recomputed calls from the 5' RACE reads with MiXCR, one row per CDR3 protein. The sample carries roughly 120,000 distinct CDR3 sequences, roughly an eighth recorded once. With respect to this clonotype: No antigen is known for it.

The clonotype originates from a female donor with ankylosing spondylitis or in good health (not recorded which). The specimen sequenced was blood, either unsorted or a sorted T cell fraction (not recorded which). This chain links TRBV5-6 with TRBJ2-5, with 10 bases that match TRBD2. The CDR3 nucleotides read TGTGCCAGCAGCTTAGGATTGGCTAGCGGGAGATGGACCCAGTACTTC. Its translation is CASSLGLASGRWTQYF.